The 21 T cell receptor beta chains presented below share a single source sample, sequenced in a study of T cell responses to AZD1222 COVID-19 vaccine. Profiling relied on immunoSEQ multiplex PCR, and the TCRdb table lists in-frame clones only, not all of them. The repertoire includes 200,000 or so clones, almost 95% of them detected once, and roughly 10% sits in the top ten. Sample: peripheral blood, taken on day 0 of AZD1222 vaccination. These receptors all come from an adult in good health.

V gene TRBV19 combines with J gene TRBJ2-7; a possible D gene is TRBD1 (6 bases). The CDR3 runs 15 residues. Germline CDR1 is LNHDA and CDR2 is SQIVND (reference sequence). Trimming took 4 bases from V and 7 from J, leaving 20 bases between them. The CDR3 nucleotides read TGTGCCAGTAGTAGGGGACACAGCTCCAGTGATGAGCAGTACTTC. Encoded protein: CASSRGHSSSDEQYF. Full variable domain (missing parts from reference TRBV19 and TRBJ2-7): DGGITQSPKYLFRKEGQNVTLSCEQNLNHDAMYWYRQDPGQGLRLIYYSQIVNDFQKGDIAEGYSVSREKKESFPLTVTSAQKNPTAFYLCASSRGHSSSDEQYFGPGTRLTVT.

The chain combines TRBV20-1 with TRBJ1-2; no clear D. V lost 4 bases, J lost 4 bases, and 7 bases lay in between. Per the germline V gene, CDR1 is DFQATT and CDR2 is SNEGSKA (reference sequence). The CDR3 runs to 11 residues. The DNA for the CDR3 is TGCAGTGCTATGCTTACCTATGGCTACACCTTC. Translating it yields CSAMLTYGYTF.

This clone was observed once. The rearrangement uses TRBV15 and TRBJ2-1; D uncertain. Trimming took off 6 bases at V and 8 bases at J, with 8 bases between the two ends. The CDR3 contains 11 residues. CDR1 and CDR2 (germline): LNHNV, YYDKDF (reference sequence). CDR3 in amino acids: CATRATDEQFF. CDR3 sequence (DNA): TGTGCCACCAGAGCTACCGATGAGCAGTTCTTC. Full variable domain (missing parts from reference TRBV15 and TRBJ2-1): DAMVIQNPRYQVTQFGKPVTLSCSQTLNHNVMYWYQQKSSQAPKLLFHYYDKDFNNEADTPDNFQSRRPNTSFCFLDIRSPGLGDTAMYLCATRATDEQFFGPGTRLTVL.

The genes are TRBV7-8 and TRBJ2-1; 8 nucleotides agree with TRBD2. CDR1 and CDR2 from the germline V gene are SGHVS and FQNEAQ. J gave up 7 bases and V 5 bases, and 16 bases lay outside the gene matches. This CDR3 comprises 17 residues. DNA for the CDR3: TGTGCCAGCAGCCGAACTGTAACTAGCGGAGGTTCGAATGAGCAGTTCTTC. This codes for CASSRTVTSGGSNEQFF.

V gene TRBV7-6 combines with J gene TRBJ2-7; the match to TRBD2 covers 9 bases. The CDR3 consists of 16 residues. Per germline, CDR1 SGHVS and CDR2 FNYEAQ. V lost 1 base to trimming and J lost 4 bases; unmatched junction nucleotides: 8. CDR3 DNA sequence: TGTGCCAGCAGCTTAGGAGGGGCGCGGGAGGGGTACGAGCAGTACTTC. Amino acid sequence: CASSLGGAREGYEQYF.

The V call is TRBV6-5, the J call TRBJ2-3; D is perhaps TRBD1 (7 bases). V lost 0 bases, J lost 5 bases, and 15 bases lay in between. Germline V lookup: CDR1 MNHEY, CDR2 SVGAGI. The CDR3 consists of 16 residues. CDR3 in DNA: TGTGCCAGCAGTTACTCTGTGGGGCAGGGGGGAGATACGCAGTATTTT. Its translation: CASSYSVGQGGDTQYF.

The chain couples TRBV4-1 to TRBJ1-3, with a weak D call TRBD1 (6 bases). V lost 0 bases, J lost 2 bases, and 8 bases lay in between. The CDR3 is 15 residues long. The germline V gene encodes CDR1 MGHRA and CDR2 YSYEKL. CDR3 in DNA: TGCGCCAGCAGCCAAGAGAGGGGGGCTGGAAACACCATATATTTT. This encodes CASSQERGAGNTIYF.

The chain joins TRBV9 to TRBJ2-1; D remains ambiguous. The CDR3 has 16 residues. Germline lookup yields CDR1 SGDLS and CDR2 YYNGEE. V was trimmed by 4 bases and J by 0 bases, leaving 14 bases between them. The CDR3 DNA is TGTGCCAGCAGCTCCCCCGACCTAGGCTCCTACAATGAGCAGTTCTTC. It is translated as CASSSPDLGSYNEQFF.

This chain connects TRBV7-9 to TRBJ2-1, with 10 bases lining up with TRBD1. The germline V gene has CDR1 SEHNR and CDR2 FQNEAQ (reference sequence). The CDR3 is 15 amino acids. V dropped 5 bases and J dropped 3; count of bases not matched to a gene: 4. The CDR3 region has the DNA TGTGCCAGCAGCCCGACAGGGGGCTTCTACAATGAGCAGTTCTTC. Amino acids: CASSPTGGFYNEQFF.

This clone was recorded only once. The chain couples TRBV6-2 or TRBV6-3 to TRBJ2-2, with 10 bases that match TRBD2. Trimming cost V 4 bases and J 6 bases; bases outside gene matches: 5. The germline V gene has CDR1 MNHEY and CDR2 SVGEGT. The CDR3 sequence is 15 residues long. Written as DNA, the CDR3 is TGTGCCAGCAGTTTAGCGGGAGGCCCCCCCGGGGAGCTGTTTTTT. As protein: CASSLAGGPPGELFF.

This rearrangement joins TRBV7-2 to TRBJ2-7; D perhaps matches TRBD2 (6 bases). V lost 5 bases and J lost 2, with 13 bases in between. The CDR3 contains 14 residues. Germline CDR1 SGHTA, CDR2 FQGNSA. The CDR3 reads CASSLTGVPYEQYF. In DNA, the CDR3 is TGTGCCAGCAGCCTCACGGGGGTCCCCTACGAGCAGTACTTC.

The chain joins TRBV12-3 or TRBV12-4 to TRBJ2-7; no clear D. This CDR3 contains 13 residues. Trimming left V 1 base short and J 2 bases short, with 6 bases between. The CDR3 spells CASSLGNTYEQYF. CDR3 coding DNA: TGTGCCAGCAGTTTAGGGAACACCTACGAGCAGTACTTC.

The chain joins TRBV28 to TRBJ2-5; 12 nucleotides line up with TRBD2. Germline CDR1 reads MDHEN; CDR2 reads SYDVKM. The J segment lost 5 bases and the V segment lost 6 bases, leaving 16 bases of the junction unmatched. There are 18 residues in the CDR3. The CDR3 region is CASRDGGRLAGGSETQYF. CDR3 DNA sequence: TGTGCCAGCAGGGACGGCGGTCGTCTAGCGGGAGGGAGCGAGACCCAGTACTTC.

V is TRBV28 and J is TRBJ2-7; 8 positions match TRBD2. The junction had 17 bases not matched to a gene; V was cut back by 5 bases and J by 2 bases. The germline CDR1 and CDR2 sequences are MDHEN and SYDVKM. The CDR3 has 18 amino acids. The CDR3 DNA is TGTGCCAGCAGTCCCACCAGAAACCGACTAGCGCCAACCTACGAGCAGTACTTC. As protein: CASSPTRNRLAPTYEQYF.

As concerns this clone: One junction end disagrees with the germline gene, perhaps due to a read error. V usage is TRBV29-1 and J usage is TRBJ1-5; D not certain. The CDR3 is 9 amino acids. Germline loops: CDR1 SQVTM, CDR2 ANQGSEA. CDR3 in amino acids: CSVEARANF. CDR3 bases: TGCAGCGTTGAGGCGAGGGCCAATTTT.

This sequence joins TRBV27 and TRBJ2-4; no clear D. Germline assignment: CDR1 MNHEY and CDR2 SMNVEV (reference sequence). Deletions cut 3 bases from V and 2 bases from J, with 2 bases between. The length of the CDR3 is 12 residues. CDR3 residues: CASSFPKNIQYF. The CDR3 DNA reads as TGTGCCAGCAGTTTTCCCAAAAACATTCAGTACTTC.

The V gene is TRBV6-5, the J gene TRBJ1-2, with 7 bases matching TRBD1. CDR3 length: 15 residues. V dropped 6 bases and J dropped 8; count of bases not matched to a gene: 15. CDR1 and CDR2 from the germline V gene are MNHEY and SVGAGI. The CDR3 spells CASRASEGASLGYTF. Here the CDR3 DNA reads TGTGCCAGCAGGGCCTCCGAGGGGGCCTCTTTGGGCTACACCTTC.

This clone was counted once. This CDR3 reads CASILTGTSSFNEQFF. Written as DNA, the CDR3 is TGTGCCAGCATCCTCACCGGGACTAGTTCTTTCAATGAGCAGTTCTTC. The chain uses TRBV5-6 and TRBJ2-1; 8 positions match TRBD2. The trim removed 6 bases at V and 6 bases at J, leaving 14 bases unmatched. The CDR3 sequence is 16 residues long. Germline CDR1 SGHDT, CDR2 YYEEEE.

The chain carries TRBV7-2 and TRBJ2-7; TRBD2 might be the D (7 bases). The length of the CDR3 is 15 residues. The germline V gene encodes CDR1 SGHTA and CDR2 FQGNSA. Trimming removed 5 bases from V and 0 bases from J, with 14 bases in between. The DNA for the CDR3 is TGTGCCAGCAGCATCAGGGAGGGGGGCTCCTACGAGCAGTACTTC. It is translated as CASSIREGGSYEQYF.

CDR3 protein: CASSVAGRGETQYF. The CDR3 DNA reads TGTGCCAGCAGCGTAGCCGGTAGGGGGGAGACCCAGTACTTC. V and J are TRBV9 and TRBJ2-5; possibly TRBD1 for D (6 bases). The length of the CDR3 is 14 residues. CDR1 is SGDLS, CDR2 YYNGEE, per germline. Trimming took 0 bases from V and 5 from J, leaving 11 bases between them.

V and J are TRBV12-3 or TRBV12-4 and TRBJ2-1; D ambiguous. The germline V and J ends were trimmed by 5 bases and 4 bases, with 3 bases remaining between them. This CDR3 has 11 residues. CDR3 sequence: CASSAYNEQFF. CDR3 coding DNA: TGTGCCAGCAGTGCATACAATGAGCAGTTCTTC.